Listed below are T cell receptor beta chains from one sample, sequenced in a study of CD8+CD57+ T cells in acquired aplastic anemia. TCRdb reanalysed the reads using MiXCR and keeps one entry per CDR3 protein. The sample holds a few hundred thousand distinct CDR3 sequences, about a third seen once. The sample was sorted CD4+, CD8+, or CD8+CD57+ T cells (not recorded which) from PBMCs. These receptors were obtained from a human donor with aplastic anemia. CDR3s include the opening cysteine and the closing phenylalanine or tryptophan. The D gene is left open where the match is weak. Size is stated for part of the rows, as once, few or many counts, or as a class when the clone is expanded.

>TRBJ2-1|-|TRBV5-1|-
TGCGCCAGCAGCTTGACCGGGGGTACCTACAATGAGCAGTTCTTC
CASSLTGGTYNEQFF
>TRBJ2-7|-|TRBV11-2|-
TGTGCCAGCAGCCTAAACCGGGTGGTTTCCTACGAGCAGTACTTC
CASSLNRVVSYEQYF
>TRBJ1-2|many|TRBV20-1|-
TGCAGTGCTAGAGATCTCACGGCCCAGAAAGGCTACACCTTC
CSARDLTAQKGYTF
>TRBJ2-7|many|TRBV2|TRBD1
TGTGCCAGCAGAGACGACAGGGGCTCCTACGAGCAGTACTTC
CASRDDRGSYEQYF
>TRBJ1-1|-|TRBV25-1|-
TGTGCCAGCAGGACGGGGGCCCCGAACACTGAAGCTTTCTTT
CASRTGAPNTEAFF
>TRBJ2-2|few|TRBV4-2|-
TGTGCCAGCAGCCAAGCCTTATACAGGGAAGCCGGGGAGCTGTTTTTT
CASSQALYREAGELFF
>TRBJ1-6|many|TRBV9|TRBD1
TGTGCCAGCAGCGCAATCGGACAGGGCGATAATTCACCCCTCCACTTT
CASSAIGQGDNSPLHF
>TRBJ2-3|once|TRBV7-9|-
TGTGCCAGCAGCTTGAGACGAGATACGCAGTATTTT
CASSLRRDTQYF
>TRBJ2-6|-|TRBV15|-
TGTGCCACCGACCATGGCTCTGGGGCCAACGTCCTGACTTTC
CATDHGSGANVLTF
>TRBJ1-2|-|TRBV6-1|-
TGTGCCAGCACCACCGCTAACTATGGCTACACCTTC
CASTTANYGYTF
>TRBJ1-6|-|TRBV6-5|TRBD1
TGTGCCAGCAGTTACTCGCGGACAGGGAATTCACTCCTCCACTTT
CASSYSRTGNSLLHF
>TRBJ1-2|-|TRBV6-1|-
TGTGCCAGCAGTCCCCTGCCCACAGGGTCTAACTATGGCTACACCTTC
CASSPLPTGSNYGYTF
>TRBJ1-2|many|TRBV2|-
TGTGCCAGCAGGTCCCACAGGGAGGCCGACGGCTACACCTTC
CASRSHREADGYTF
>TRBJ2-7|-|TRBV29-1|-
TGCAGCGCTCAGATCAGCGTCTACGAGCAGTACTTC
CSAQISVYEQYF
>TRBJ2-2|-|TRBV2|-
TGTGCCAGCAGTGATGTCGGAACGACCGGGGAGCTGTTTTTT
CASSDVGTTGELFF
>TRBJ1-2|many|TRBV19|-
TGTGCCACCGACAATATAATTGGTGATGGCTACACCTTC
CATDNIIGDGYTF
>TRBJ1-6|-|TRBV4-1|-
TGCGCCAGCCGCGCGACATTTAATAGTTCACCCCTCCACTTT
CASRATFNSSPLHF
>TRBJ2-7|few|TRBV11-2|-
TGTGCCAGCAGCCCCCGTGGAGGACTCAACTCCTACGAGCAGTACTTC
CASSPRGGLNSYEQYF
>TRBJ2-3|many|TRBV10-3|TRBD2
TGTGCCATCAGGGGACTAGCGGGGGGAGATACGCAGTATTTT
CAIRGLAGGDTQYF
>TRBJ2-1|-|TRBV27|TRBD2
TGTGCCAGCCGCTACTTAGCGGGAGGCTTATATGAGCAGTTCTTC
CASRYLAGGLYEQFF
>TRBJ2-3|many|TRBV9|-
TGTGCCAGCAGCGTAGGACAGCTTAGCACAGATACGCAGTATTTT
CASSVGQLSTDTQYF
>TRBJ1-4|-|TRBV20-1|-
TGCAGTGCTAGAGGTATTAATGAAAAACTGTTTTTT
CSARGINEKLFF
>TRBJ2-4|-|TRBV6-1|-
TGTGCCAGCAGTCTGGACGGCTGGGTGAACATTCAGTACTTC
CASSLDGWVNIQYF
>TRBJ2-1|-|TRBV7-3|-
TGTGCCAGCAGCGCGATGTACAATGAGCAGTTCTTC
CASSAMYNEQFF
>TRBJ2-7|-|TRBV10-3|-
TGTGCCATCAGTCCGGCGACCTACGAGCAGTACTTC
CAISPATYEQYF
>TRBJ2-3|few|TRBV4-2|TRBD2
TGTGCCAGCAGCCTTGTAGCGGGGGGGCACGCAGATACGCAGTATTTT
CASSLVAGGHADTQYF
>TRBJ2-5|-|TRBV2|-
TGTGCCAGCAGTGAAGGGGGGGCGTTCGAGACCCAATACTTC
CASSEGGAFETQYF
>TRBJ1-6|-|TRBV30|TRBD1
TGTGCCTGGAAAGTAGGGGGCGGGGAATCACCCCTCCACTTT
CAWKVGGGESPLHF
>TRBJ1-6|-|TRBV10-3|TRBD1
TGTGCCATCAGAGGAACAGGGGCTGATACACCCCTCCACTTT
CAIRGTGADTPLHF
>TRBJ2-7|-|TRBV29-1|-
TGCAGCGTGGACGACAGGAGCTACGAGCAGTACTTC
CSVDDRSYEQYF
>TRBJ1-2|few|TRBV3-1|TRBD1
TGTGCCAGCAGCCGACACAGGGGAAGGGGCTATGGCTACACCTTC
CASSRHRGRGYGYTF
>TRBJ1-2|many|TRBV20-1|-
TGCAGTGCCCTCCCCGGGACAACCTATGGCTACACCTTC
CSALPGTTYGYTF
>TRBJ2-7|many|TRBV5-1|-
TGCGCCAGCAGCGACCAGACGCCGTCCTACGAGCAGTACTTC
CASSDQTPSYEQYF
>TRBJ2-2|few|TRBV7-9|-
TGTGCCAGCAGCTGGTTCAGAGAAACCGGGGAGCTGTTTTTT
CASSWFRETGELFF
>TRBJ1-1|many|TRBV7-9|-
TGTGCCAGCAGCTCCGCTGGGGGCGCTGAAGCTTTCTTT
CASSSAGGAEAFF
>TRBJ1-1|many|TRBV2|-
TGTGCCAGTCCGCAGGGGAATTCGCAAACTGAAGCTTTCTTT
CASPQGNSQTEAFF
>TRBJ2-1|-|TRBV12-3/TRBV12-4|TRBD1
TGTGCCAGCAGGTACCCGACAGGGGGGAGCGATGAGCAGTTCTTC
CASRYPTGGSDEQFF
>TRBJ1-1|many|TRBV7-9|TRBD1
TGTGCCAGCAGCTTTGACAGGGGAGACACTGAAGCTTTCTTT
CASSFDRGDTEAFF
>TRBJ2-5|many|TRBV19|TRBD2
TGTGCCAGCGGGGGGTTAGCGGGGGAGGGAGAGACCCAGTACTTC
CASGGLAGEGETQYF
>TRBJ1-3|many|TRBV2|-
TGTGCCAGCAGTGAGCAGGGCCCTGGAAACACCATATATTTT
CASSEQGPGNTIYF
>TRBJ2-3|once|TRBV4-1|-
TGCGCCAGCAGCCACTCCCCCGGGGGGCCGCCGACCACAGATACGCAGTATTTT
CASSHSPGGPPTTDTQYF
>TRBJ2-3|many|TRBV20-1|TRBD2
TGCAGTGCTAGTGCTCGGGAGGACGACACAGATACGCAGTATTTT
CSASAREDDTDTQYF
>TRBJ1-4|many|TRBV29-1|-
TGCAGCGTTGAGCGGGGAACTAATGAAAAACTGTTTTTT
CSVERGTNEKLFF
>TRBJ2-7|many|TRBV6-1|-
TGTGCCAGCACCGAACGGCAGACCTACGAGCAGTACTTC
CASTERQTYEQYF
>TRBJ2-7|-|TRBV2|-
TGTGCCAGCAGTGAAGTGAGTGGGGGAAGCGAGCAGTACTTC
CASSEVSGGSEQYF
>TRBJ2-1|few|TRBV9|-
TGTGCCAGCAGCGTAGGGGGTATCAATGAGCAGTTCTTC
CASSVGGINEQFF